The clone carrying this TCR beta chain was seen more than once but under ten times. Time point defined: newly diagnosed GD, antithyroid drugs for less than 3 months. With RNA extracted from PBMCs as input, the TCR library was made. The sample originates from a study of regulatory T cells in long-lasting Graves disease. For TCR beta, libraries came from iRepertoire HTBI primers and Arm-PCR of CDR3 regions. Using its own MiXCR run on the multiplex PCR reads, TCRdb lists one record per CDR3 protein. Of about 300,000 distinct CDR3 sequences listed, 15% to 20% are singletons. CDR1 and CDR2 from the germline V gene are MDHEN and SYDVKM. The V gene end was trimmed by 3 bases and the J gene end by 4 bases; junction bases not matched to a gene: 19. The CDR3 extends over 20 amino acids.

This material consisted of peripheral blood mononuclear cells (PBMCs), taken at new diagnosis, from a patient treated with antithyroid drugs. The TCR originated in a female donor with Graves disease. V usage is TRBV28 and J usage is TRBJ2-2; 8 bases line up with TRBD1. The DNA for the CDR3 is TGTGCCAGCAGTTTTGGAAGGACAGGGTCGGTACTTGCGAGCACCGGGGAGCTGTTTTTT. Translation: CASSFGRTGSVLASTGELFF. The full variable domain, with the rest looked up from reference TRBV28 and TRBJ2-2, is DVKVTQSSRYLVKRTGEKVFLECVQDMDHENMFWYRQDPGLGLRLIYFSYDVKMKEKGDIPEGYSVSREKKERFSLILESASTNQTSMYLCASSFGRTGSVLASTGELFFGEGSRLTVL.